The clone carrying this TCR beta chain occurred many times. V lost 4 bases to trimming and J lost 5 bases, with 14 bases between them. The germline V gene encodes CDR1 SGHTA and CDR2 FQGNSA. The CDR3 has 14 residues. Unique molecular identifiers tagged the TCRbeta library. TCRdb itself ran the PCR reads through MiXCR, one entry per CDR3 protein. The table lists fewer than 130,000 distinct CDR3 sequences, about a tenth of them singletons. This sample is drawn from a study of T-cell reconstitution after alpha-beta-depleted transplantation in children. V usage is TRBV7-2 and J usage is TRBJ2-5; D remains ambiguous. The material was PBMCs from the stem cell graft donor, obtained from the stem cell graft. The origin of this receptor is a human donor who donated a stem cell graft to a child with acute lymphoblastic leukemia. In DNA, the CDR3 is TGTGCCAGCAGCTCGCGTCTCCTCGGGGAGACCCAGTACTTC. This sequence encodes CASSSRLLGETQYF.